A selection of T cell receptor beta chains follows, all from one sample in a study of Graves' ophthalmopathy and Graves' hyperthyroidism. A single record per CDR3 protein comes from TCRdb applying MiXCR to the multiplex PCR reads. The table includes roughly 500,000 distinct CDR3 sequences, around 15% detected once. The sequenced sample was blood. The source of these receptors is a woman between 25 and 40 years old with Graves' ophthalmopathy. Each CDR3 is given with its conserved first and last residue. The D gene is left open where the match is weak. Clone size, where shown, is once, few, many, or a class for clones that have expanded.

size: .; V: TRBV11-2; J: TRBJ1-5; length: 18; D: .; CDR3: CASSLGMPGHLSNQPQHF; DNA: TGTGCCAGCAGCTTGGGTATGCCGGGACACCTTAGCAATCAGCCCCAGCATTTT
size: many; V: TRBV7-9; J: TRBJ1-6; length: 15; D: TRBD1; CDR3: CASRRTGNENSPLHF; DNA: TGTGCCAGCAGACGGACAGGGAATGAGAATTCACCCCTCCACTTT
size: many; V: TRBV18; J: TRBJ2-5; length: 15; D: .; CDR3: CASSPFSGRIETQYF; DNA: TGTGCCAGCTCACCATTTTCGGGCAGGATAGAGACCCAGTACTTC
size: many; V: TRBV6-2/TRBV6-3; J: TRBJ1-1; length: 14; D: .; CDR3: CASSYSSENTEAFF; DNA: TGTGCCAGCAGTTACTCGTCCGAGAACACTGAAGCTTTCTTT
size: once; V: TRBV12-3/TRBV12-4; J: TRBJ1-2; length: 11; D: .; CDR3: CASSLNGGYTF; DNA: TGTGCCAGCAGTTTAAACGGTGGCTACACCTTC
size: many; V: TRBV20-1; J: TRBJ2-6; length: 13; D: .; CDR3: CSALSSGANVLTF; DNA: TGCAGTGCTCTGAGTTCTGGGGCCAACGTCCTGACTTTC
size: many; V: TRBV29-1; J: TRBJ1-3; length: 12; D: .; CDR3: CSVGFSGNTIYF; DNA: TGCAGCGTTGGCTTTTCTGGAAACACCATATATTTT
size: few; V: TRBV5-1; J: TRBJ2-6; length: 17; D: .; CDR3: CASSVQGRAAGANVLTF; DNA: TGCGCCAGCAGCGTTCAGGGTCGGGCAGCTGGGGCCAACGTCCTGACTTTC
size: many; V: TRBV6-1; J: TRBJ1-5; length: 11; D: .; CDR3: CASGRVQPQHF; DNA: TGTGCCAGCGGGAGGGTTCAGCCCCAGCATTTT
size: many; V: TRBV29-1; J: TRBJ2-7; length: 13; D: .; CDR3: CSVQRPSVGEQYF; DNA: TGCAGCGTCCAGCGGCCTAGCGTCGGCGAGCAGTACTTC
size: many; V: TRBV12-3/TRBV12-4; J: TRBJ1-2; length: 17; D: .; CDR3: CASSSRRAGRHNYGYTF; DNA: TGTGCCAGCAGTTCCCGCCGGGCGGGGAGACATAACTATGGCTACACCTTC
size: .; V: TRBV30; J: TRBJ1-2; length: 13; D: .; CDR3: CACPQGAGDGYTF; DNA: TGTGCCTGCCCCCAAGGGGCCGGGGATGGCTACACCTTC